The 7 T cell receptor beta chains given below trace back to one sample, sequenced in a study of blood T cell repertoires in COVID-19. Measured with immunoSEQ multiplex PCR; TCRdb has only the in-frame clones, and not every one. The repertoire holds 120,000 to 150,000 clones, with more than 70% as singletons. Sequenced sample: peripheral blood. These receptors were taken from a human donor in a cohort sampled during active COVID-19.

This clone appeared a single time. V gene TRBV6-2 or TRBV6-3 combines with J gene TRBJ1-1; D perhaps matches TRBD1 (5 bases). Germline CDR1 reads MNHEY; CDR2 reads SVGEGT. The CDR3 is made up of 16 amino acids. Trimming removed 0 bases from V and 4 bases from J, with 15 bases in between. The CDR3 sequence is CASSYSLRPGGTEAFF. CDR3 bases: TGTGCCAGCAGTTACTCCCTTCGCCCGGGGGGCACTGAAGCTTTCTTT.

The chain joins TRBV6-6 to TRBJ2-7; 9 bases are shared with TRBD1. After removal of 5 bases from V and 4 bases from J, the junction contained 9 bases not matched to a gene. The CDR3 is 15 residues long. Germline values: CDR1 MNHNY, CDR2 SVGAGI (reference sequence). The CDR3 region has the DNA TGTGCCAGCAGTAAGAGCCGGGACAGGGCTTACGAGCAGTACTTC. Translating it yields CASSKSRDRAYEQYF.

The rearrangement links TRBV19 to TRBJ1-2, with TRBD1 matching 12 bases. Losses at the gene ends were 5 bases for V and 4 bases for J; bases not matched to a gene: 5. This CDR3 has 15 amino acids. Per germline, CDR1 LNHDA and CDR2 SQIVND (reference sequence). The CDR3: CASSARDRGLYGYTF. The DNA for the CDR3 is TGTGCCAGTAGTGCTCGGGACAGGGGGCTCTATGGCTACACCTTC.

This sequence joins TRBV7-3 and TRBJ2-1; 8 nucleotides line up with TRBD1. Germline CDR1 SGHTA, CDR2 FQGTGA. The CDR3 has 19 residues. The V and J ends lost 3 bases and 5 bases, in that order; junction bases with no gene match: 18. CDR3 bases: TGTGCCAGCAGCTTGCGCCACGGCGACGCCCTGACAGGGGACAATGAGCAGTTCTTC. Its protein is CASSLRHGDALTGDNEQFF.

The chain is built from TRBV3-1 (or the pseudogene TRBV3-2) and TRBJ2-1; D uncertain. CDR1 and CDR2 (germline): LGHDT, YNNKEL (reference sequence). The CDR3 has 13 residues. V gave up 0 bases and J gave up 7 bases, with 7 bases separating them. DNA for the CDR3: TGTGCCAGCAGCCAAGAAACCGGGAATGAGCAGTTCTTC. It yields the protein CASSQETGNEQFF.

This clone was observed once. This chain joins TRBV5-1 and TRBJ2-7; a possible D gene is TRBD2 (6 bases). Germline V gives CDR1 SGHRS, CDR2 YFSETQ. Trimming removed 4 bases from V and 0 bases from J, with 14 bases in between. This CDR3 spans 15 amino acids. The CDR3 region is CASSPRTGSSYEQYF. As DNA, the CDR3 is TGCGCCAGCAGCCCCCGTACCGGGAGCTCCTACGAGCAGTACTTC.

V and J are TRBV7-2 and TRBJ2-6, with 8 nucleotides matching TRBD1. The CDR3 loop spans 16 amino acids. Trimming cost V 5 bases and J 1 base; bases outside gene matches: 4. Per germline, CDR1 SGHTA and CDR2 FQGNSA. The CDR3, as DNA: TGTGCCAGCAGCGCCAGGGGGCGGTCTGGGGCCAACGTCCTGACTTTC. Translated, it gives CASSARGRSGANVLTF.